This T cell receptor beta chain is drawn from a study of blood T cell repertoires in COVID-19. Original data processing: Estimated nucleated cell counts came from reference gene primer amplification. Clones were read by immunoSEQ multiplex PCR, and TCRdb kept only the in-frame ones, dropping some. V, J and clone size are taken as reported in that table, and D and trimming were inferred from the DNA itself. The sample holds approximately 300,000 clones, over 75% seen once. This CDR3 comprises 12 residues. Between the trimmed V and J ends, which lost 4 bases and 5 bases, there was a span of 9 bases. CDR1 and CDR2 from the germline V gene are SGHRS and YFSETQ.

Source material: peripheral blood. The chain has TRBV5-1 and TRBJ1-1; D ambiguous. This clonotype originated in a human donor with COVID-19, enrolled during active disease. The donor label of this sample is uncertain. CDR3 nucleotide sequence: TGCGCCAGCAGCAGGGAGAGTACTGAAGCTTTCTTT. This translates into CASSRESTEAFF.